The 10 T cell receptor beta chains below all came from one sample that was sequenced in a study of PD-1 blockade in classical Hodgkin lymphoma. Brentuximab vedotin exposure varied, and every patient relapsed after autologous stem cell transplantation. The table came from immunoSEQ multiplex PCR; TCRdb's copy has only in-frame clones and leaves some out. Among 49,000 or so clones, about 78% were seen once, and the ten largest hold 20% to 25%. This specimen was peripheral blood mononuclear cells (PBMCs), taken before the second cycle of nivolumab. These TCRs come from a human donor with classical Hodgkin lymphoma.

J is TRBJ2-2 and V is TRBV7-9; 9 positions agree with TRBD2. The germline CDR1 and CDR2 sequences are SEHNR and FQNEAQ (reference sequence). Trimming cost V 3 bases and J 7 bases; bases outside gene matches: 6. The CDR3 runs 15 residues. CDR3 bases: TGTGCCAGCAGCTTTGTAGCGGGAGCGGTCGGGGAGCTGTTTTTT. This translates into CASSFVAGAVGELFF. The full variable domain, in which reference TRBV7-9 and TRBJ2-2 provide the parts outside the CDR3, is DTGVSQNPRHKITKRGQNVTFRCDPISEHNRLYWYRQTLGQGPEFLTYFQNEAQLEKSRLLSDRFSAERPKGSFSTLEIQRTEQGDSAMYLCASSFVAGAVGELFFGEGSRLTVL.

This chain uses TRBV2 with TRBJ1-2; tentatively, D is TRBD1 (6 bases). CDR1 SNHLY and CDR2 FYNNEI come from the germline V gene. The CDR3 has 11 amino acids. V dropped 5 bases and J dropped 7 bases, with 8 bases sitting between them. The CDR3 reads CASSKQGGYTF. DNA for the CDR3: TGTGCCAGCAGTAAACAGGGTGGCTACACCTTC.

V and J are TRBV6-6 and TRBJ1-5, with TRBD1 matching 10 bases. Trimming at V came to 5 bases and at J to 0 bases, leaving 1 base not matched to a gene. There are 15 residues in the CDR3. Germline CDR1 is MNHNY and CDR2 is SVGAGI (reference sequence). The CDR3 nucleotides read TGTGCCAGCAGTAGGACAGGGGGTAGCAATCAGCCCCAGCATTTT. Protein sequence: CASSRTGGSNQPQHF.

The gene calls are TRBV6-5 and TRBJ2-7; weak D call: TRBD2 (5 bases). Germline CDR1 and CDR2: MNHEY and SVGAGI. The CDR3 has 13 residues. Trimming shortened V by 5 bases and J by 2 bases, and 10 bases separated the two germline ends. CDR3 residues: CASSRSGTYEQYF. Here the CDR3 DNA reads TGTGCCAGCAGTCGATCCGGGACCTACGAGCAGTACTTC.

The chain combines TRBV9 with TRBJ2-5; TRBD2 matches at 7 bases. Germline CDR1 SGDLS, CDR2 YYNGEE. V lost 1 base to trimming and J lost 5 bases; unmatched junction nucleotides: 14. The CDR3 covers 17 residues. As DNA, the CDR3 is TGTGCCAGCAGCGTACGCGGGAGTGCTGGTGCGGGGGAGACCCAGTACTTC. It codes for CASSVRGSAGAGETQYF.

This sequence joins TRBV19 and TRBJ2-7; possibly TRBD2 for D (5 bases). This CDR3 has 13 residues. Germline values: CDR1 LNHDA, CDR2 SQIVND (reference sequence). The ends were cut back, 2 bases at V and 1 base at J, with 6 bases in the middle. CDR3 nucleotide sequence: TGTGCCAGTAGTATAACGGGGTCCTACGAGCAGTACTTC. It translates to CASSITGSYEQYF.

This chain joins TRBV19 and TRBJ2-2, with TRBD2 matching 8 bases. CDR3 length: 16 amino acids. Germline V CDR1 and CDR2: LNHDA, SQIVND (reference sequence). Germline trimming cut 4 bases from V and 4 bases from J; bases unmatched to any gene: 8. CDR3: CASSSPIGRATGELFF. For the CDR3, the DNA is TGTGCCAGTAGTAGCCCGATCGGGAGGGCCACCGGGGAGCTGTTTTTT.

The chain is built from TRBV2 and TRBJ2-7; D not resolved. The germline V gene encodes CDR1 SNHLY and CDR2 FYNNEI. This CDR3 contains 14 residues. Trimming removed 6 bases at V and 2 bases at J, with 14 bases between. This chain's CDR3 is CASRVEQAAYEQYF. The CDR3 region has the DNA TGTGCCAGCAGAGTAGAGCAGGCAGCCTACGAGCAGTACTTC. The full variable domain, its missing parts supplied by reference TRBV2 and TRBJ2-7, is EPEVTQTPSHQVTQMGQEVILRCVPISNHLYFYWYRQILGQKVEFLVSFYNNEISEKSEIFDDQFSVERPDGSNFTLKIRSTKLEDSAMYFCASRVEQAAYEQYFGPGTRLTVT.

This clone turned up a few times. The chain has TRBV6-1 and TRBJ1-5; TRBD1 agrees at 7 bases. CDR3 length: 15 residues. Looked up from germline, CDR1 is MNHNS and CDR2 is SASEGT. The V and J ends lost 1 base and 2 bases, in that order; junction bases with no gene match: 2. CDR3: CASSEGTGGNQPQHF. CDR3 bases: TGTGCCAGCAGTGAAGGAACAGGGGGCAATCAGCCCCAGCATTTT.

The chain links TRBV11-3 to TRBJ2-1; 15 bases line up with TRBD2. The CDR3 is 17 residues long. Germline lookup yields CDR1 SGHNT and CDR2 YENEEA. V dropped 5 bases and J dropped 4; count of bases not matched to a gene: 6. This CDR3 is CASSLRTSGRAYNEQFF. DNA of the CDR3: TGTGCCAGCAGCCTTAGGACTAGCGGGAGGGCGTACAATGAGCAGTTCTTC. Combining the CDR3 with reference TRBV11-3 and TRBJ2-1 gives the whole variable domain EAGVVQSPRYKIIEKKQPVAFWCNPISGHNTLYWYLQNLGQGPELLIRYENEEAVDDSQLPKDRFSAERLKGVDSTLKIQPAELGDSAVYLCASSLRTSGRAYNEQFFGPGTRLTVL.